This TCR beta chain was documented in a study of tumor-infiltrating lymphocytes in primary liver carcinoma. A constant-region primer served to make TCR beta cDNA from around 500 ng total RNA. Three nested multiplex PCR rounds of slightly modified ARM-PCR generated TCR beta libraries. For 10 cycles apiece, the opening two PCR rounds ran with TRBV1-TRBV30 forward primers and a C-beta reverse primer. TCRdb itself ran the multiplex PCR reads through MiXCR, one entry per CDR3 protein. The sample consists of fewer than 400,000 distinct CDR3 sequences, around three fifths of them appearing once. It was unsorted whole blood that yielded blood RNA, and germline DNA was also extracted. There are a few counts of this clonotype. This CDR3 region has 15 residues. Germline assignment: CDR1 MGHRA and CDR2 YSYEKL. V was pared by 3 bases and J by 0 bases, with 9 bases between.

This chain joins TRBV4-1 and TRBJ1-3; D unclear. Material for sequencing was peripheral blood. The TCR comes from a woman aged 30 to 39 with primary liver carcinoma and hepatitis B virus infection. The CDR3 is CASSHEESSGNTIYF. The CDR3 DNA sequence: TGCGCCAGCAGCCATGAAGAAAGCTCTGGAAACACCATATATTTT.